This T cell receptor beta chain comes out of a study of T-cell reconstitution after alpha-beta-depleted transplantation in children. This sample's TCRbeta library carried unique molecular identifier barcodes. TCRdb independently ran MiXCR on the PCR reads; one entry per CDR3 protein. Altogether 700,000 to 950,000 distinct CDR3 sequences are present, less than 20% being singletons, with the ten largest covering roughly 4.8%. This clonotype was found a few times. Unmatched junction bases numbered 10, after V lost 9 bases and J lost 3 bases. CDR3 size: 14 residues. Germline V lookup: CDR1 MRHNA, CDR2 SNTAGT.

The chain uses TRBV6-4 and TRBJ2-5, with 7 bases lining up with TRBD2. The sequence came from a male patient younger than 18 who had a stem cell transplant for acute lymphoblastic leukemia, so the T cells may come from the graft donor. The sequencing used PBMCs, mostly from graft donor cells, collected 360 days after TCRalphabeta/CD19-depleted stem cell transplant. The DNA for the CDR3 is TGTGCCAGACCCGGGGCGGGAGCCGAAGAGACCCAGTACTTC. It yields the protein CARPGAGAEETQYF.